The sequence of this TCR beta chain was determined in a study of glioma-infiltrating T cells. Study results and caveats: Only very few CDR3 sequences appeared in both tissue and blood. Tissue-blood divergence was below expectation in non-neoplastic patients, above in gliomas.

The iRepertoire nested amplicon-rescue multiplex PCR amplified TCR alpha and beta CDR3s from RNA. For one-step reverse transcription and amplification, roughly 85-450 ng of tissue mRNA or PBMC total RNA was used. TCRdb used MiXCR to reprocess the multiplex PCR reads, holding one entry per CDR3 protein. The data hold more than 95,000 distinct CDR3 sequences, with 29% observed a single time. About this clonotype: Its antigen remains unidentified.

This CDR3 has 15 residues. Germline values: CDR1 KGHSH, CDR2 LQKENI. The ends lost 3 bases at V and 5 bases at J; junction bases unmatched: 5. The rearrangement links TRBV18 to TRBJ2-5; TRBD2 aligns across 11 bases. The sequence derives from a human donor with low-grade glioma or glioblastoma, undergoing nonglioma brain surgery, or in good health (not recorded which). Sequenced sample: glioma tissue, nonneoplastic brain tissue, or PBMCs (not recorded which). CDR3 nucleotide sequence: TGTGCCAGCTCACCGACTAGCGGGGCTTGGGAGACCCAGTACTTC. This codes for CASSPTSGAWETQYF. The whole variable domain, filled in from reference TRBV18 and TRBJ2-5, reads NAGVMQNPRHLVRRRGQEARLRCSPMKGHSHVYWYRQLPEEGLKFMVYLQKENIIDESGMPKERFSAEFPKEGPSILRIQQVVRGDSAAYFCASSPTSGAWETQYFGPGTRLLVL.